The 28 T cell receptor beta chains given below trace back to one sample, sequenced in a study of blood T cell repertoires in COVID-19 (dated by TCRdb to about 2020). Libraries were made using the immunoSEQ multiplex PCR assay. TCRdb mirrors the immuneACCESS table, restricted to in-frame sequences. Some clones are absent from its copies; in checked studies, under half trace to an unresolved V gene, and the reason for the others is unknown. The sample table holds tens of thousands of clones, of which around 80% were seen once. The top ten clonotypes cover less than 4.5% of the sample. The sequencing input was peripheral blood. The receptors derive from a man aged 60 to 75 with acute or convalescent COVID-19.

The chain joins TRBV6-4 to TRBJ2-3, with TRBD2 identical over 8 bases. The V segment lost 0 bases and the J segment 1 base; nucleotides outside the gene matches: 0. Germline values: CDR1 MRHNA, CDR2 SNTAGT. The CDR3 runs 15 residues. CDR3 bases: TGTGCCAGCAGTGACTCGCGGGGGGGCACAGATACGCAGTATTTT. Protein sequence: CASSDSRGGTDTQYF.

The V and J genes are TRBV7-2 and TRBJ1-6; no clear D gene. Germline lookup yields CDR1 SGHTA and CDR2 FQGNSA. Trimming pared 1 base from V and 0 bases from J, leaving 10 bases between. This CDR3 spans 17 amino acids. CDR3 in amino acids: CASSLVAGSSYNSPLHF. Here the CDR3 DNA reads TGTGCCAGCAGCTTAGTGGCCGGGAGCTCCTATAATTCACCCCTCCACTTT.

The chain combines TRBV11-2 with TRBJ1-1; D possibly corresponds to TRBD1 (5 bases). The CDR3 totals 14 residues. The V and J ends lost 4 bases and 3 bases respectively, with 12 bases between them. CDR1 and CDR2 from the germline V gene are SGHAT and FQNNGV. The CDR3 bases are TGTGCCAGCAGCTCGCAGGGAGGTGACACTGAAGCTTTCTTT. This translates into CASSSQGGDTEAFF.

V is TRBV9 and J is TRBJ2-7, with 7 positions matching TRBD2. V lost 0 bases and J lost 6; bases outside the gene matches: 6. Germline CDR1 and CDR2: SGDLS and YYNGEE. This CDR3 region has 14 residues. CDR3 sequence: CASSVGEGYLEQYF. The CDR3, as DNA: TGTGCCAGCAGCGTAGGGGAGGGATACCTCGAGCAGTACTTC.

The chain joins TRBV18 to TRBJ1-1; the D gene is possibly TRBD1 (5 bases). The V end was cut by 4 bases, the J end by 1 base, with 16 bases between. In germline, CDR1 is KGHSH, CDR2 LQKENI. The length of the CDR3 is 16 residues. The CDR3 DNA is TGTGCCAGCTCACTGAATCCGGGACTTTGGAACACTGAAGCTTTCTTT. This encodes CASSLNPGLWNTEAFF.

The chain carries TRBV9 and TRBJ2-3, with TRBD2 matching 9 bases. The CDR3 contains 15 residues. Germline V gives CDR1 SGDLS, CDR2 YYNGEE. V gave up 0 bases and J gave up 4 bases; unmatched junction bases: 3. Written as DNA, the CDR3 is TGTGCCAGCAGCGTAGGCGGGGGGGCCGCAGATACGCAGTATTTT. Residues: CASSVGGGAADTQYF.

This clone showed up just once. The chain has TRBV7-3 and TRBJ2-3, with a possible D match to TRBD2 (6 bases). Germline V gene lookup returns CDR1 SGHTA and CDR2 FQGTGA. Trimming left V 1 base short and J 4 bases short, with 21 bases between. This CDR3 contains 18 residues. In nucleotides, the CDR3 is TGTGCCAGCAGCTTAAGGGCCCCGGGAGCCCGCGGCCCAGATACGCAGTATTTT. Its translation: CASSLRAPGARGPDTQYF.

The V and J genes are TRBV29-1 and TRBJ2-1, with D maybe TRBD1 (6 bases). The CDR3 consists of 13 residues. V shed 3 bases and J shed 7 bases, with 13 bases lying between them. The V gene's germline CDR1 is SQVTM and CDR2 ANQGSEA. The CDR3 reads CSVDRTVDNEQFF. The CDR3 nucleotides are TGCAGCGTTGATAGGACAGTGGATAATGAGCAGTTCTTC.

V usage is TRBV12-3 or TRBV12-4 and J usage is TRBJ1-1; D is ambiguous. The V end was cut by 8 bases, the J end by 1 base, with 11 bases between. This CDR3 is 13 amino acids long. In DNA, the CDR3 is TGTGCCAGCCAGGAATCACGGAACACTGAAGCTTTCTTT. Protein: CASQESRNTEAFF.

The rearrangement joins TRBV7-9 to TRBJ2-5, with D possibly being TRBD1 (6 bases). The CDR3 runs 15 residues. In germline, CDR1 is SEHNR, CDR2 FQNEAQ (reference sequence). V was cut by 6 bases and J by 2 bases, with 16 bases left in between. The CDR3 spells CASRESRGGQETQYF. The CDR3 nucleotides read TGTGCCAGCAGAGAATCCAGAGGGGGACAAGAGACCCAGTACTTC.

The V and J genes are TRBV7-9 and TRBJ1-6, with 7 bases identical to TRBD1. Germline CDR1 SEHNR, CDR2 FQNEAQ (reference sequence). The CDR3 is made up of 15 amino acids. Losses at the gene ends were 6 bases for V and 5 bases for J; bases not matched to a gene: 7. CDR3 in DNA: TGTGCCAGCAGATCCACAGGGGAGCATAATTCACCCCTCCACTTT. It encodes CASRSTGEHNSPLHF.

This clone appeared a single time. J is TRBJ2-7 and V is TRBV11-2; 7 bases agree with TRBD1. The CDR3 runs to 13 residues. In germline, CDR1 is SGHAT, CDR2 FQNNGV. The V segment lost 3 bases and the J segment 3 bases; nucleotides outside the gene matches: 2. CDR3 nucleotides: TGTGCCAGCAGCTTGGGGGACAGCTACGAGCAGTACTTC. Its protein is CASSLGDSYEQYF. Combining the CDR3 with reference TRBV11-2 and TRBJ2-7 gives the whole variable domain EAGVAQSPRYKIIEKRQSVAFWCNPISGHATLYWYQQILGQGPKLLIQFQNNGVVDDSQLPKDRFSAERLKGVDSTLKIQPAKLEDSAVYLCASSLGDSYEQYFGPGTRLTVT.

There are a few counts of this clone. The chain uses TRBV29-1 and TRBJ1-1; 8 bases match TRBD1. V lost 0 bases, J lost 5 bases, and 14 bases stayed unmatched. Germline loops: CDR1 SQVTM, CDR2 ANQGSEA. This CDR3 is built from 17 residues. CDR3 amino acids: CSVEDGTGGPSGTEAFF. DNA of the CDR3: TGCAGCGTTGAAGATGGAACAGGGGGGCCTTCTGGGACTGAAGCTTTCTTT.

The rearrangement joins TRBV5-1 to TRBJ2-5; TRBD1 matches at 8 bases. This CDR3 region has 15 residues. CDR1 and CDR2 (germline): SGHRS, YFSETQ. The V segment lost 4 bases and the J segment 3 bases; nucleotides outside the gene matches: 8. DNA for the CDR3: TGCGCCAGCAGCCCATTCCCGGGACAGGAAGAGACCCAGTACTTC. This sequence encodes CASSPFPGQEETQYF.

This clone showed up just a few times. This rearrangement joins TRBV5-5 to TRBJ1-3; D unclear. The CDR3 totals 17 residues. From germline, CDR1 is SGHKS and CDR2 YYEKEE (reference sequence). With 1 base removed from V and 0 bases from J, the gap between germline ends came to 14 bases. The chain's CDR3 is CASSLTQRPSSGNTIYF. Here the CDR3 DNA reads TGTGCCAGCAGCTTGACCCAGAGGCCCAGCTCTGGAAACACCATATATTTT.

The chain uses TRBV24-1 and TRBJ1-5; no clear D gene. There are 13 residues in the CDR3. Trimming took 8 bases from V and 1 from J, leaving 8 bases between them. In germline, CDR1 is KGHDR, CDR2 SFDVKD. The CDR3, as DNA: TGTGCCACCACGGGGTTCAGCAATCAGCCCCAGCATTTT. This sequence encodes CATTGFSNQPQHF.

The chain's CDR3 is CASSYWTGIQETQYF. The CDR3 DNA reads as TGTGCCAGCAGTTACTGGACAGGTATTCAAGAGACCCAGTACTTC. The rearrangement uses TRBV6-5 and TRBJ2-5; 7 bases are shared with TRBD1. J gave up 2 bases and V 1 base, and 4 bases lay outside the gene matches. Germline lookup yields CDR1 MNHEY and CDR2 SVGAGI. The CDR3 covers 15 residues.

The chain joins TRBV27 to TRBJ1-2; D is uncertain. Germline V CDR1 and CDR2: MNHEY, SMNVEV (reference sequence). Trimming cost V 6 bases and J 7 bases, with 12 bases left between them. The CDR3 totals 12 residues. CDR3 in DNA: TGTGCCAGCAGACCCGAGGGTAGTGGCTACACCTTC. Its protein product is CASRPEGSGYTF.

The J gene is TRBJ1-1, the V gene TRBV19; 8 bases line up with TRBD1. The germline CDR1 and CDR2 sequences are LNHDA and SQIVND (reference sequence). The trim removed 10 bases at V and 3 bases at J, leaving 10 bases unmatched. The CDR3 is 14 amino acids. CDR3 nucleotides: TGTGCCATTCCCGGGACAGGTTCGGACACTGAAGCTTTCTTT. Residues: CAIPGTGSDTEAFF. Using reference TRBV19 and TRBJ1-1 for the parts outside the CDR3, the full variable domain is DGGITQSPKYLFRKEGQNVTLSCEQNLNHDAMYWYRQDPGQGLRLIYYSQIVNDFQKGDIAEGYSVSREKKESFPLTVTSAQKNPTAFYLCAIPGTGSDTEAFFGQGTRLTVV.

CDR3 sequence reads: CASSLVGLAAQETQYF. For the CDR3, the DNA is TGCGCCAGCAGCTTGGTTGGGCTAGCGGCTCAGGAGACCCAGTACTTC. The rearrangement uses TRBV5-1 and TRBJ2-5, with 7 bases identical to TRBD2. V dropped 0 bases and J dropped 5; count of bases not matched to a gene: 10. CDR1 and CDR2 (germline): SGHRS, YFSETQ. The CDR3 is 16 amino acids.

V and J are TRBV9 and TRBJ1-6; no clear D. Germline assignment: CDR1 SGDLS and CDR2 YYNGEE. The CDR3 length is 14 residues. The V gene lost 3 bases and the J gene lost 12 bases, with 16 bases spanning the gap. This CDR3 reads CASSAVGARGPLHF. CDR3 bases: TGTGCCAGCAGCGCAGTAGGAGCCCGGGGACCCCTCCACTTT.

The chain joins TRBV9 to TRBJ2-3, with 8 nucleotides matching TRBD1. V was pared by 0 bases and J by 4 bases, with 4 bases of the junction left unmatched. Germline lookup yields CDR1 SGDLS and CDR2 YYNGEE. This CDR3 is 15 amino acids long. CDR3 loop: CASSVGTGRADTQYF. CDR3 coding DNA: TGTGCCAGCAGCGTAGGGACAGGGAGAGCAGATACGCAGTATTTT.

This chain uses TRBV27 with TRBJ1-1; 7 bases map to TRBD1. V shed 4 bases, J shed 5 bases, and the junction held 4 bases outside the gene matches. Per the germline V gene, CDR1 is MNHEY and CDR2 is SMNVEV (reference sequence). This CDR3 has 13 residues. CDR3 nucleotide sequence: TGTGCCAGCAGTTCGGACAGGAGGACTGAAGCTTTCTTT. It translates to CASSSDRRTEAFF.

The chain links TRBV27 to TRBJ2-2; 7 bases align to TRBD2. The V segment lost 0 bases and the J segment 8 bases; nucleotides outside the gene matches: 3. CDR3 length equals 14 residues. Per the germline V gene, CDR1 is MNHEY and CDR2 is SMNVEV (reference sequence). The CDR3 spells CASSLSGRVGELFF. The CDR3 DNA reads as TGTGCCAGCAGTTTATCAGGGAGGGTGGGGGAGCTGTTTTTT.

The genes are TRBV5-6 and TRBJ2-7; weak D call: TRBD2 (5 bases). V lost 7 bases and J 2 bases, leaving 19 bases between the germline ends. This CDR3 has 15 residues. Germline V lookup: CDR1 SGHDT, CDR2 YYEEEE. The CDR3 reads CASLETGIFPYEQYF. CDR3 bases: TGTGCCAGCTTAGAAACCGGGATTTTCCCCTACGAGCAGTACTTC.

This clone has just a few counts. This rearrangement joins TRBV5-6 to TRBJ1-5, with TRBD1 as a possible D gene (5 bases). The germline CDR1 and CDR2 sequences are SGHDT and YYEEEE. V lost 2 bases and J 0 bases, leaving 15 bases between the germline ends. This CDR3 has 17 amino acids. In DNA, the CDR3 is TGTGCCAGCAGCTTATTCATTCAAGGGGTTAGCAATCAGCCCCAGCATTTT. It specifies CASSLFIQGVSNQPQHF.

This chain links TRBV5-5 with TRBJ1-4, with D perhaps matching TRBD1 (5 bases). This CDR3 spans 15 amino acids. V lost 2 bases and J 8 bases, leaving 16 bases between the germline ends. Germline lookup yields CDR1 SGHKS and CDR2 YYEKEE (reference sequence). This CDR3 reads CASSFGAGFVEKLFF. CDR3 DNA: TGTGCCAGCAGCTTTGGGGCAGGGTTTGTCGAAAAACTGTTTTTT.

The chain has TRBV18 and TRBJ1-2, with 7 bases lining up with TRBD1. J lost 0 bases, V lost 2 bases, and 3 bases had no gene match. Germline V gene sequence: CDR1 KGHSH, CDR2 LQKENI. CDR3 length: 15 amino acids. The CDR3 loop is CASSPAGQTNYGYTF. CDR3 nucleotide sequence: TGTGCCAGCTCACCAGCGGGACAGACTAACTATGGCTACACCTTC.